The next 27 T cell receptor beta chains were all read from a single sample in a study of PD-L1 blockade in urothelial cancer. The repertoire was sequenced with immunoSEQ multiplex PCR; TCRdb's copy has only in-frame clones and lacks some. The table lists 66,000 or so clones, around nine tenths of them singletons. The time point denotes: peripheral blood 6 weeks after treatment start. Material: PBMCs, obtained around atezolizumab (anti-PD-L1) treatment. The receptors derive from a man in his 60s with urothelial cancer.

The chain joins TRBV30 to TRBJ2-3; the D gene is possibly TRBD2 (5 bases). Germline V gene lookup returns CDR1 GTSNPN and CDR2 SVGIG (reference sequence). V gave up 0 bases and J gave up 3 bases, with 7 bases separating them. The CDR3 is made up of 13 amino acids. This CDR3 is CAWSVGGTDTQYF. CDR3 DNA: TGTGCCTGGAGTGTAGGAGGAACAGATACGCAGTATTTT.

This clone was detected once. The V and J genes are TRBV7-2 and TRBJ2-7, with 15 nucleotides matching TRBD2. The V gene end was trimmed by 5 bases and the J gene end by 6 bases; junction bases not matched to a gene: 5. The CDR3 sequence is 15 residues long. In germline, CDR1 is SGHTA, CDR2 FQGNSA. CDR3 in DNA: TGTGCCAGCAGCGGCCCGGGACTAGCGGGAGGCGAGCAGTACTTC. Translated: CASSGPGLAGGEQYF.

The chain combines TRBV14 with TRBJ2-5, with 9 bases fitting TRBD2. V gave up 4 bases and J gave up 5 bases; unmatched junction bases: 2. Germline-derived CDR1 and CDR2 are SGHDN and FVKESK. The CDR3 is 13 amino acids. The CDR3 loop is CASSPLAGETQYF. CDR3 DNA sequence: TGTGCCAGCAGCCCCCTAGCGGGGGAGACCCAGTACTTC.

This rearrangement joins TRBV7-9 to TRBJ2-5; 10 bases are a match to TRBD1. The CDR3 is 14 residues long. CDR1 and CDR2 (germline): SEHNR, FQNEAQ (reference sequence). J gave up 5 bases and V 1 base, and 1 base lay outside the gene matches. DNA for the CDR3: TGTGCCAGCAGCTTAGGGGGACAGGGGGAGACCCAGTACTTC. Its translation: CASSLGGQGETQYF.

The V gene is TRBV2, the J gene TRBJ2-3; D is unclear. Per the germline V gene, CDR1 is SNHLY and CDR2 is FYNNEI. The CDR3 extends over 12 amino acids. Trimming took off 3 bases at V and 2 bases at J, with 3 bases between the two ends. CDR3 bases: TGTGCCAGCAGTGAGTACACAGATACGCAGTATTTT. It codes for CASSEYTDTQYF.

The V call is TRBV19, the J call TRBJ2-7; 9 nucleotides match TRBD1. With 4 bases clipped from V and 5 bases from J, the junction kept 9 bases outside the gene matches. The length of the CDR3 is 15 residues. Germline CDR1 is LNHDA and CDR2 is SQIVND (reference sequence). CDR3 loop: CASSTQGQGVDEQYF. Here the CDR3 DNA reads TGTGCCAGTAGTACCCAGGGACAGGGAGTGGACGAGCAGTACTTC.

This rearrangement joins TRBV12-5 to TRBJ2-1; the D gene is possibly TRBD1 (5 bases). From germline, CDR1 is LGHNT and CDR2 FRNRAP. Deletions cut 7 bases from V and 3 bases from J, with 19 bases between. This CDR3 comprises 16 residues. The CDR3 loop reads CASAPRRGYNYNEQFF. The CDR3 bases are TGTGCTAGTGCCCCCCGAAGGGGATACAACTACAATGAGCAGTTCTTC. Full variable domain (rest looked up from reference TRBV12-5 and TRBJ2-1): DARVTQTPRHKVTEMGQEVTMRCQPILGHNTVFWYRQTMMQGLELLAYFRNRAPLDDSGMPKDRFSAEMPDATLATLKIQPSEPRDSAVYFCASAPRRGYNYNEQFFGPGTRLTVL.

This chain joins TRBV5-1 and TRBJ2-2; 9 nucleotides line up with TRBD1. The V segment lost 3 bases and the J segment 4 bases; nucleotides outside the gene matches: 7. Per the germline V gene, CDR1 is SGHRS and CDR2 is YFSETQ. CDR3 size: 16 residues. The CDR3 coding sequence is TGCGCCAGCAGCTCCGGGACAGGGATGGGCACCGGGGAGCTGTTTTTT. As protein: CASSSGTGMGTGELFF.

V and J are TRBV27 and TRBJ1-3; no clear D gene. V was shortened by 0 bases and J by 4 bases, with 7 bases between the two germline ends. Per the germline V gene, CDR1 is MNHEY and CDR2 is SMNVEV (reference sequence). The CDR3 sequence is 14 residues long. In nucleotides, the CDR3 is TGTGCCAGCAGTTTATCGGTAGAGGGAAACACCATATATTTT. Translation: CASSLSVEGNTIYF.

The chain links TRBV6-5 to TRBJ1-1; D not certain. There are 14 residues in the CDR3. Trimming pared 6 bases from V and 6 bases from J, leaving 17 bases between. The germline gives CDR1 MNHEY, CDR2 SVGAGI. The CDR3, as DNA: TGTGCCAGCAGCCGAAGTCCGGGGAGGGCTGAAGCTTTCTTT. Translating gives CASSRSPGRAEAFF.

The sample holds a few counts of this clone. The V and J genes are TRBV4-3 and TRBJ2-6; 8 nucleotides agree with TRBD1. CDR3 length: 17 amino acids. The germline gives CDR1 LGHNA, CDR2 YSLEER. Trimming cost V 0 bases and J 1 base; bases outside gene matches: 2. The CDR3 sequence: CASSQDTGGSGANVLTF. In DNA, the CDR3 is TGCGCCAGCAGCCAAGATACAGGGGGGTCTGGGGCCAACGTCCTGACTTTC.

The CDR3 DNA follows: TGTGCCAGCAGGTTGGCGGGGTGGAAGGGCGCAGATACGCAGTATTTT. As protein: CASRLAGWKGADTQYF. The V and J genes are TRBV7-2 and TRBJ2-3, with D possibly being TRBD2 (6 bases). The CDR3 consists of 16 residues. V lost 6 bases and J 4 bases, leaving 20 bases between the germline ends. Germline CDR1 reads SGHTA; CDR2 reads FQGNSA.

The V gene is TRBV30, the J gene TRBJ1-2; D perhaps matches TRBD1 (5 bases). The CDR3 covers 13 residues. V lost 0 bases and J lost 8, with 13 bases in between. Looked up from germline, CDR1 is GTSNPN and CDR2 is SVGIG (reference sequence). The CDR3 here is CAWSVGSGGGYTF. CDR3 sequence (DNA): TGTGCCTGGAGTGTAGGATCTGGGGGGGGCTACACCTTC.

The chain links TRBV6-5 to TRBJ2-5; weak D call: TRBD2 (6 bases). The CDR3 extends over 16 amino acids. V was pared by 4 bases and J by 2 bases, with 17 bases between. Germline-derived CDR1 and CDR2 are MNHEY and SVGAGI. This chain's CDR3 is CASSSTLWGGQETQYF. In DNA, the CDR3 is TGTGCCAGCAGTTCAACTCTGTGGGGAGGACAAGAGACCCAGTACTTC.

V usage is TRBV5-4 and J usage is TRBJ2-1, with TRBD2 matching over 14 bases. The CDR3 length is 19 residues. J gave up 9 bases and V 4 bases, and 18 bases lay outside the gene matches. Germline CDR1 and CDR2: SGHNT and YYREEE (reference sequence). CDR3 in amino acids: CASSRPGTSGSKRVSEQFF. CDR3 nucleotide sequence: TGTGCCAGCAGCCGGCCGGGGACTAGCGGGAGCAAAAGAGTGAGTGAGCAGTTCTTC.

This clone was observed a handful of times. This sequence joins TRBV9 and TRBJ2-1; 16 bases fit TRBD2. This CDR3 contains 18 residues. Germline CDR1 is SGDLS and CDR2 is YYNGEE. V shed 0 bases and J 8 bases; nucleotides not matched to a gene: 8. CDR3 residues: CASSVGREGLAGGDEQFF. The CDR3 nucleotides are TGTGCCAGCAGCGTAGGCCGGGAGGGACTAGCGGGAGGGGATGAGCAGTTCTTC. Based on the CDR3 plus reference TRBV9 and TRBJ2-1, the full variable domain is DSGVTQTPKHLITATGQRVTLRCSPRSGDLSVYWYQQSLDQGLQFLIQYYNGEERAKGNILERFSAQQFPDLHSELNLSSLELGDSALYFCASSVGREGLAGGDEQFFGPGTRLTVL.

The CDR3 is CASSLSQGGGYTF. The CDR3 coding sequence is TGTGCCAGCAGCTTATCGCAGGGGGGAGGCTACACCTTC. The V call is TRBV7-3, the J call TRBJ1-2; 7 positions agree with TRBD1. Germline CDR1 and CDR2: SGHTA and FQGTGA. V dropped 2 bases and J dropped 8; count of bases not matched to a gene: 5. The CDR3 length is 13 residues.

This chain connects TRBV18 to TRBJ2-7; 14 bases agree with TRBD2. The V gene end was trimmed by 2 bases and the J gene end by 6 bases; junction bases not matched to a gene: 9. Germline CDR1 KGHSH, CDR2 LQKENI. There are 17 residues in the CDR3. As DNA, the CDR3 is TGTGCCAGCTCACCAGGGACTAGCGGGAGTGCCGCGCGCGAGCAGTACTTC. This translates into CASSPGTSGSAAREQYF.

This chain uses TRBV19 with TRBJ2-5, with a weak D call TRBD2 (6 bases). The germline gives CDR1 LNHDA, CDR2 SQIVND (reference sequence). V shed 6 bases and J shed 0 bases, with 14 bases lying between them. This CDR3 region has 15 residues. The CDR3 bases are TGTGCCAGTAGAGTTCAGGGAGGAAACCAAGAGACCCAGTACTTC. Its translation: CASRVQGGNQETQYF.

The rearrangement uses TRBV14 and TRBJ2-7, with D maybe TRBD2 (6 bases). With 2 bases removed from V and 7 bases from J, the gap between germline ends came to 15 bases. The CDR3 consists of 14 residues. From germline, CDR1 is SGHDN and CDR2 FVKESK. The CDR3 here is CASSQTPGLLEQYF. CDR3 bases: TGTGCCAGCAGCCAAACCCCGGGACTTCTTGAGCAGTACTTC. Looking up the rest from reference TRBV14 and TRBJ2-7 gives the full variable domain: EAGVTQFPSHSVIEKGQTVTLRCDPISGHDNLYWYRRVMGKEIKFLLHFVKESKQDESGMPNNRFLAERTGGTYSTLKVQPAELEDSGVYFCASSQTPGLLEQYFGPGTRLTVT.

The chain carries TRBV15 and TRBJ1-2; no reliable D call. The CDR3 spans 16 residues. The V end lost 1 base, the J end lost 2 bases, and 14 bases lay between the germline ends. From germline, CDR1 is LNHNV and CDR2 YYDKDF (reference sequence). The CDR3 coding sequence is TGTGCCACCAGCAGAGGACAAAGCTGGTCCAACTATGGCTACACCTTC. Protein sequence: CATSRGQSWSNYGYTF.

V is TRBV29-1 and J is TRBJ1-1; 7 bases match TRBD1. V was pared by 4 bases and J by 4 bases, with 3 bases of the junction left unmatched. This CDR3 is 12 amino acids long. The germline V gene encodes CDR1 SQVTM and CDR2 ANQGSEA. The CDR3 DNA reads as TGCAGCGTTGGGGACAGCGGCACTGAAGCTTTCTTT. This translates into CSVGDSGTEAFF.

CDR3 in DNA: TGTGCCAGCAGCTTGACTAGCGGGAGAAGTTGGGAGACCCAGTACTTC. The encoded protein is CASSLTSGRSWETQYF. The chain joins TRBV5-6 to TRBJ2-5, with 11 bases identical to TRBD2. Germline V gene lookup returns CDR1 SGHDT and CDR2 YYEEEE. This CDR3 is built from 16 residues. J gave up 5 bases and V 1 base, and 7 bases lay outside the gene matches.

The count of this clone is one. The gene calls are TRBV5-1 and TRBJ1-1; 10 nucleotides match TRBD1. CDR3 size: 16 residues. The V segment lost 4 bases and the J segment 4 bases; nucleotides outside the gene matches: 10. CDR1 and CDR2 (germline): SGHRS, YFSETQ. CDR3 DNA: TGCGCCAGCAGCAACAGACAGGGGGCCTGGGGCACTGAAGCTTTCTTT. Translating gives CASSNRQGAWGTEAFF.

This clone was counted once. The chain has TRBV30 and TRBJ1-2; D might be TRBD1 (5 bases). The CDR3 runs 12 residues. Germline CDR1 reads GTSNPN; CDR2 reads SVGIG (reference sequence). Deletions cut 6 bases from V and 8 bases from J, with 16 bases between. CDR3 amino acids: CACFQGSGGYTF. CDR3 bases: TGTGCCTGCTTCCAGGGTTCTGGGGGCTACACCTTC.

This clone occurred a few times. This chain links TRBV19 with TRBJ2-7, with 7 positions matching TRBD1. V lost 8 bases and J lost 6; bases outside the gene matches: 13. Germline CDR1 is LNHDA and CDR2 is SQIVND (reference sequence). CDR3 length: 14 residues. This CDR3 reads CASRKGDSVSEQYF. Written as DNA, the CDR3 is TGTGCCAGTCGTAAAGGGGACAGTGTGTCCGAGCAGTACTTC.

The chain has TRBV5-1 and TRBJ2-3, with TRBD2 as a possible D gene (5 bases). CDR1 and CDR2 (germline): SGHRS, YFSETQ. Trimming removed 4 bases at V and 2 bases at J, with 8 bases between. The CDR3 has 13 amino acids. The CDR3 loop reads CASSPGDTDTQYF. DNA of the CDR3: TGCGCCAGCAGCCCCGGGGACACAGATACGCAGTATTTT. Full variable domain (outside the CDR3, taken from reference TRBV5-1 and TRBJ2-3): KAGVTQTPRYLIKTRGQQVTLSCSPISGHRSVSWYQQTPGQGLQFLFEYFSETQRNKGNFPGRFSGRQFSNSRSEMNVSTLELGDSALYLCASSPGDTDTQYFGPGTRLTVL.